Listed here are 2 T cell receptor beta chains from one sample, sequenced in a study of radiotherapy plus CTLA-4 blockade in lung cancer. Here immunoSEQ multiplex PCR was the method, and the copy in TCRdb shows in-frame clones only, minus some. The sample comprises about 38,000 clones, about 80% of which are singletons, and 8.5% to 9% rests with the top ten. The sequenced sample was peripheral blood, obtained from a patient treated with radiotherapy plus ipilimumab. Receptors were obtained from a human donor with non-small cell lung cancer who had stable disease on radiotherapy plus ipilimumab.

This chain uses TRBV7-2 with TRBJ2-1; TRBD2 agrees at 10 bases. This CDR3 has 15 amino acids. J gave up 10 bases and V 5 bases, and 11 bases lay outside the gene matches. From germline, CDR1 is SGHTA and CDR2 FQGNSA. The CDR3 reads CASSPSLAGAREQFF. Written as DNA, the CDR3 is TGTGCCAGCAGCCCCTCTCTAGCGGGGGCGAGGGAGCAGTTCTTC.

The chain uses TRBV29-1 and TRBJ1-1; 8 bases line up with TRBD1. Trimming cost V 6 bases and J 8 bases; bases outside gene matches: 11. This CDR3 has 13 amino acids. CDR1 is SQVTM, CDR2 ANQGSEA, per germline. CDR3 nucleotides: TGCAGCGTCCCCTCGCAGGGGGCTGGCGAAGCTTTCTTT. This sequence encodes CSVPSQGAGEAFF.